Listed here is a single T cell receptor (beta chain). What it binds is unknown. The protocol was immunoSEQ multiplex PCR, while the TCRdb copy is restricted to in-frame clones and leaves out a portion. The table shows 20,000 or so clones, with around 84% occurring only once. The sample comes from a study of T cell therapy after organ transplantation. Study observations and caveats: Lower pretherapy CD8 clonality went with larger post-therapy fold change.

The time point here: 20-29 weeks after completion of therapy. Germline CDR1 and CDR2: MNHEY and SMNVEV (reference sequence). This CDR3 comprises 14 residues. V lost 4 bases and J lost 4, with 13 bases in between. This TCR derives from a human patient who had received a solid organ transplant and had CMV disease. Some of the T cells might come from the graft donor. The sample in question was CD8+ T cells from blood, obtained after autologous CMV-specific T cell therapy. The chain couples TRBV27 to TRBJ1-1; possibly TRBD1 for D (5 bases). The CDR3 region is CASSSVTAGTEAFF. The CDR3 DNA reads TGTGCCAGCAGTTCGGTGACAGCGGGCACTGAAGCTTTCTTT.